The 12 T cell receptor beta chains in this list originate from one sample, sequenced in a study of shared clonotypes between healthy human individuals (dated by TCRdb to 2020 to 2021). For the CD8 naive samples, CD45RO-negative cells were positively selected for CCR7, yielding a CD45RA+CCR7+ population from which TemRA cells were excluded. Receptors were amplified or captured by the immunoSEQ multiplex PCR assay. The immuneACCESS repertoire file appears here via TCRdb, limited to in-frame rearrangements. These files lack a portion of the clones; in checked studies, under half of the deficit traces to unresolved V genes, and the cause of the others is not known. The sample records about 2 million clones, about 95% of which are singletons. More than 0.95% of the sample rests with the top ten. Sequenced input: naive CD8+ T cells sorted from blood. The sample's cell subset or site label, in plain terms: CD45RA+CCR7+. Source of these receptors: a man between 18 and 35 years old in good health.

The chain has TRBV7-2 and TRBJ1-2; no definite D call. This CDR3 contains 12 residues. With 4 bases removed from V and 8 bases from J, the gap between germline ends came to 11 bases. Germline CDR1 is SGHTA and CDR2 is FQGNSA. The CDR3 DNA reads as TGTGCCAGCAGCTCGGCTGGTGGGGGCTACACCTTC. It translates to CASSSAGGGYTF.

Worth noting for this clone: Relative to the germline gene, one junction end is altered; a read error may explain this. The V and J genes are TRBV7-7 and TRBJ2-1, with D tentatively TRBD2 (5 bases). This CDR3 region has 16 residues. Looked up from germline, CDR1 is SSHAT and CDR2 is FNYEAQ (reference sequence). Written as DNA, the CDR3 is TGTGCTAGCAGCTTAGGACTCGGGGTCCCATACAATGAGCAGTTCTTC. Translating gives CASSLGLGVPYNEQFF.

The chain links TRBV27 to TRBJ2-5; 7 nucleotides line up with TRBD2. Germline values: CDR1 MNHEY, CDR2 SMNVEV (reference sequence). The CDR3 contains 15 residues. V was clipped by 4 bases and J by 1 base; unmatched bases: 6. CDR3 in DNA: TGTGCCAGCAGTTCGGGGGGACGGAGCCAAGAGACCCAGTACTTC. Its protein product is CASSSGGRSQETQYF.

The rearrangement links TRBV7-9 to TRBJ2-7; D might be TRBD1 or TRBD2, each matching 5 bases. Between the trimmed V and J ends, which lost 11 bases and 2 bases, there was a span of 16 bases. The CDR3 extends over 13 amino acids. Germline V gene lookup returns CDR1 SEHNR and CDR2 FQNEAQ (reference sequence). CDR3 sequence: CAVEGLVTYEQYF. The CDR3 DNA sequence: TGTGCCGTAGAGGGGTTGGTGACCTACGAGCAGTACTTC.

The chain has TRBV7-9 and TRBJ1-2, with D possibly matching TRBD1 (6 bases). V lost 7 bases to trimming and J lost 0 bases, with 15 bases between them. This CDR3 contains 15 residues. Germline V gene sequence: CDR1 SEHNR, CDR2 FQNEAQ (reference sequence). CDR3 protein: CASTPFGGANYGYTF. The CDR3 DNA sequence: TGTGCCAGCACCCCGTTTGGGGGCGCTAACTATGGCTACACCTTC.

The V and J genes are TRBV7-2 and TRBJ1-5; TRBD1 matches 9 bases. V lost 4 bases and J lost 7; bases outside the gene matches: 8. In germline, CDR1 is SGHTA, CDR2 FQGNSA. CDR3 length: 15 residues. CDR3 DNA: TGTGCCAGCAGCTCGTATACAGGGGGCGGGCAGCCCCAGCATTTT. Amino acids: CASSSYTGGGQPQHF.

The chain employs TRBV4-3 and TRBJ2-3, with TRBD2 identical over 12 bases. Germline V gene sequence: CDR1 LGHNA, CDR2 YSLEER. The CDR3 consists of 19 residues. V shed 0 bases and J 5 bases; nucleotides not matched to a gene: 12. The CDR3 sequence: CASSQEKLAGGEKGDTQYF. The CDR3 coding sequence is TGCGCCAGCAGCCAAGAAAAACTAGCGGGAGGCGAAAAGGGAGATACGCAGTATTTT.

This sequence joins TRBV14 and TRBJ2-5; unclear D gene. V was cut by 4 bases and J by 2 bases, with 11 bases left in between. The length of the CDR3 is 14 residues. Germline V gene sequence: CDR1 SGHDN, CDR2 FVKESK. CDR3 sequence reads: CASSPDHLQETQYF. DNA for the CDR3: TGTGCCAGCAGCCCGGACCACCTACAAGAGACCCAGTACTTC.

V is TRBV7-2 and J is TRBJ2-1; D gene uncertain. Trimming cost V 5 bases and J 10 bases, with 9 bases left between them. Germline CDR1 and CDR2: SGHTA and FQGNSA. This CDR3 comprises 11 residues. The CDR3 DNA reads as TGTGCCAGCAGCCCAGGTGGCGAGCAGTTCTTC. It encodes CASSPGGEQFF.

CDR3 in amino acids: CASSPPGTYEQYF. Written as DNA, the CDR3 is TGTGCCAGCAGCCCCCCAGGGACCTACGAGCAGTACTTC. V gene TRBV5-5 combines with J gene TRBJ2-7; weak D call: TRBD1 (5 bases). The CDR3 is made up of 13 amino acids. V was trimmed by 4 bases and J by 2 bases, leaving 10 bases between them. Germline assignment: CDR1 SGHKS and CDR2 YYEKEE (reference sequence).

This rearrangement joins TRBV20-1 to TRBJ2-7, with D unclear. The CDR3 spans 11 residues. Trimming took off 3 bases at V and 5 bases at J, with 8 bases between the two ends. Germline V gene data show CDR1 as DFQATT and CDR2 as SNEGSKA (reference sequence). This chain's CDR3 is CSASQGHEQYF. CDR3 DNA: TGCAGTGCTAGCCAAGGGCACGAGCAGTACTTC.

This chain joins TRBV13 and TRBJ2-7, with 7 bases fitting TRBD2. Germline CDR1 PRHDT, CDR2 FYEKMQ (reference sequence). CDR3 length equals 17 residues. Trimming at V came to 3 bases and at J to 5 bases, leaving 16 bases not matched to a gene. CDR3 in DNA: TGTGCCAGCAGCTTTAACTCATGGGGGGAGGGCCAGAACGAGCAGTACTTC. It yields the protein CASSFNSWGEGQNEQYF. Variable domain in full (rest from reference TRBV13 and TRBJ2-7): AAGVIQSPRHLIKEKRETATLKCYPIPRHDTVYWYQQGPGQDPQFLISFYEKMQSDKGSIPDRFSAQQFSDYHSELNMSSLELGDSALYFCASSFNSWGEGQNEQYFGPGTRLTVT.